Following are 21 T cell receptor beta chains from one sample sequenced in a study of blood T cell repertoires in COVID-19. TCRdb's copy holds only in-frame clones and misses some; the assay was immunoSEQ multiplex PCR. The sample contains fewer than 400,000 clones, 85% of which appear only once. Material for sequencing was PBMCs or T cells enriched from blood (not recorded which). The receptors come from a woman aged 25 to 39 who had been exposed to COVID-19.

The chain employs TRBV21-1 and TRBJ2-5; TRBD2, the D gene given by the table, was not confirmed from the DNA. TRBV21-1 is termed a pseudogene. The CDR3 is 18 amino acids. The CDR3 spells CASSKGELPNTPKETQYF. The CDR3 DNA sequence: TGTGCCAGCAGCAAAGGGGAGCTCCCCAACACGCCCAAAGAGACCCAGTACTTC.

V usage is TRBV10-3 and J usage is TRBJ1-2; D is uncertain. The germline gives CDR1 ENHRY, CDR2 SYGVKD. The CDR3 has 16 residues. Trimming cost V 0 bases and J 2 bases, with 13 bases left between them. In DNA, the CDR3 is TGTGCCATCAGTGAGTCAAGAGGGCGGCCCAACTATGGCTACACCTTC. Translation gives CAISESRGRPNYGYTF.

This clone has a single count. The chain employs TRBV19 and TRBJ1-1; 11 bases agree with TRBD1. Germline CDR1 and CDR2: LNHDA and SQIVND (reference sequence). The length of the CDR3 is 15 residues. The trim removed 2 bases at V and 4 bases at J, leaving 3 bases unmatched. In DNA, the CDR3 is TGTGCCAGTAGTATAATCGGGACAGGGGGCACTGAAGCTTTCTTT. Translated, it gives CASSIIGTGGTEAFF.

The chain joins TRBV11-2 to TRBJ2-2; D may be TRBD2 (5 bases). Germline assignment: CDR1 SGHAT and CDR2 FQNNGV. Trimming stripped 1 base from V and 3 bases from J, with 15 bases between. The CDR3 length is 17 residues. CDR3 in amino acids: CASSLGGMGSYTGELFF. The CDR3 DNA sequence: TGTGCCAGCAGCTTAGGGGGTATGGGGAGTTACACCGGGGAGCTGTTTTTT.

The chain combines TRBV10-3 with TRBJ1-1; D not certain. CDR1 ENHRY and CDR2 SYGVKD come from the germline V gene. CDR3 size: 16 residues. V lost 0 bases to trimming and J lost 1 base, with 12 bases between them. The CDR3 spells CAISESTQIKNTEAFF. CDR3 nucleotides: TGTGCCATCAGTGAGTCAACACAGATAAAGAACACTGAAGCTTTCTTT.

This clone has only a few counts. The rearrangement links TRBV28 to TRBJ1-5; D unclear. The CDR3 covers 13 residues. Germline assignment: CDR1 MDHEN and CDR2 SYDVKM. V shed 5 bases and J shed 4 bases, with 9 bases lying between them. CDR3 protein: CASSKDFNQPQHF. In nucleotides, the CDR3 is TGTGCCAGCAGTAAGGACTTTAATCAGCCCCAGCATTTT.

The chain links TRBV28 to TRBJ2-5; 9 nucleotides align to TRBD2. Trimming at V came to 6 bases and at J to 5 bases, leaving 10 bases not matched to a gene. This CDR3 contains 15 residues. Germline CDR1 and CDR2: MDHEN and SYDVKM. This CDR3 is CASRVGAGGRETQYF. CDR3 DNA sequence: TGTGCCAGCAGGGTGGGAGCGGGAGGTCGGGAGACCCAGTACTTC.

CDR3 sequence: CASSLARTTQETQYF. In DNA, the CDR3 is TGTGCCAGCAGCTTAGCGCGGACAACCCAAGAGACCCAGTACTTC. The chain employs TRBV7-9 and TRBJ2-5; tentative D call: TRBD1 (5 bases). The CDR3 is 15 amino acids. Trimming left V 0 bases short and J 1 base short, with 9 bases between. Germline CDR1 is SEHNR and CDR2 is FQNEAQ (reference sequence).

This chain uses TRBV5-8 with TRBJ1-1; D might be TRBD1 (5 bases). CDR1 is SGHTS and CDR2 is YDEGEE in the germline V gene. The V end lost 4 bases, the J end lost 3 bases, and 13 bases lay between the germline ends. CDR3 size: 14 residues. The CDR3 sequence is CASSGGTGYTEAFF. CDR3 DNA sequence: TGTGCCAGCAGCGGGGGGACGGGGTACACTGAAGCTTTCTTT.

This clone has just a few counts. This sequence joins TRBV7-9 and TRBJ2-3; 9 bases line up with TRBD1. The CDR3 has 14 amino acids. Germline V lookup: CDR1 SEHNR, CDR2 FQNEAQ (reference sequence). V lost 1 base to trimming and J lost 4 bases; unmatched junction nucleotides: 0. The CDR3 here is CASSLGQGADTQYF. CDR3 DNA sequence: TGTGCCAGCAGCTTAGGACAGGGGGCAGATACGCAGTATTTT.

This clone was observed a few times. The V and J genes are TRBV7-9 and TRBJ2-5; 10 nucleotides agree with TRBD2. V lost 8 bases to trimming and J lost 5 bases; unmatched junction nucleotides: 8. The CDR3 consists of 14 residues. Germline V gives CDR1 SEHNR, CDR2 FQNEAQ (reference sequence). The CDR3 here is CASVSSGRAETQYF. For the CDR3, the DNA is TGTGCCAGCGTTAGCAGCGGGAGGGCCGAGACCCAGTACTTC.

V is TRBV5-1 and J is TRBJ1-6, with 9 nucleotides matching TRBD1. V dropped 3 bases and J dropped 9; count of bases not matched to a gene: 7. Germline V gene sequence: CDR1 SGHRS, CDR2 YFSETQ. The CDR3 length is 15 residues. The CDR3 DNA is TGCGCCAGCAGCTCACAGGGGGCTTCGGGTTCACCCCTCCACTTT. This encodes CASSSQGASGSPLHF. Filled out from reference TRBV5-1 and TRBJ1-6, the complete variable domain reads KAGVTQTPRYLIKTRGQQVTLSCSPISGHRSVSWYQQTPGQGLQFLFEYFSETQRNKGNFPGRFSGRQFSNSRSEMNVSTLELGDSALYLCASSSQGASGSPLHFGNGTRLTVT.

The gene calls are TRBV19 and TRBJ1-5; maybe TRBD1 (6 bases). This CDR3 spans 16 amino acids. The germline gives CDR1 LNHDA, CDR2 SQIVND (reference sequence). Trimming took off 5 bases at V and 7 bases at J, with 21 bases between the two ends. This CDR3 reads CASSPLRQDPYQPQHF. CDR3 DNA: TGTGCCAGTAGTCCCCTTCGACAGGACCCATACCAGCCCCAGCATTTT.

The chain couples TRBV4-2 to TRBJ2-7; no clear D gene. The CDR3 is 14 amino acids. Trimming pared 0 bases from V and 1 base from J, leaving 7 bases between. Germline loops: CDR1 LGHNA, CDR2 YNFKEQ. CDR3 sequence reads: CASSQDSTSYEQYF. The CDR3 bases are TGTGCCAGCAGCCAAGATAGCACGTCCTACGAGCAGTACTTC.

This clone appeared a few times. The chain combines TRBV5-8 with TRBJ2-7; the match to TRBD1 covers 10 bases. This CDR3 is built from 14 residues. Trimming took 2 bases from V and 7 from J; bases not matched to a gene: 6. Germline assignment: CDR1 SGHTS and CDR2 YDEGEE. DNA for the CDR3: TGTGCCAGCAGCTTTCGACAGGGGGCGGGAGAGCAGTACTTC. Its protein product is CASSFRQGAGEQYF.

The J gene is TRBJ2-3, the V gene TRBV18; TRBD1 matches at 8 bases. Trimming took 4 bases from V and 4 from J; bases not matched to a gene: 10. CDR3 length: 16 residues. Germline V lookup: CDR1 KGHSH, CDR2 LQKENI. CDR3 in amino acids: CASSQGGPGGADTQYF. Here the CDR3 DNA reads TGTGCCAGCTCACAAGGCGGTCCAGGGGGCGCAGATACGCAGTATTTT.

The rearrangement uses TRBV29-1 and TRBJ2-7; 7 nucleotides agree with TRBD2. Trimming at V came to 0 bases and at J to 0 bases, leaving 5 bases not matched to a gene. In germline, CDR1 is SQVTM, CDR2 ANQGSEA. This CDR3 is built from 15 residues. The CDR3 spells CSVEDRGGSSYEQYF. The CDR3 DNA reads TGCAGCGTTGAAGATCGGGGCGGGAGCTCCTACGAGCAGTACTTC.

The chain is built from TRBV4-1 and TRBJ1-5; D is possibly TRBD1 (5 bases). The CDR3 runs 14 residues. Trimming took 5 bases from V and 2 from J, leaving 10 bases between them. From germline, CDR1 is MGHRA and CDR2 YSYEKL. DNA of the CDR3: TGCGCCAGCAGCTGGGGCCGGGGCAATCAGCCCCAGCATTTT. Its protein is CASSWGRGNQPQHF.

The CDR3 reads CAMGYSGGESDTQYF. The CDR3 DNA is TGTGCCATGGGATATAGCGGGGGGGAATCGGATACGCAGTATTTT. The V gene is TRBV10-3, the J gene TRBJ2-3; 11 bases fit TRBD2. In germline, CDR1 is ENHRY, CDR2 SYGVKD. The CDR3 spans 15 residues. After removal of 9 bases from V and 6 bases from J, the junction contained 11 bases not matched to a gene.

This clone came up a few times. This chain uses TRBV6-4 with TRBJ2-7; perhaps TRBD2 as D (5 bases). The CDR3 runs to 18 residues. Per the germline V gene, CDR1 is MRHNA and CDR2 is SNTAGT. V lost 0 bases and J 0 bases, leaving 18 bases between the germline ends. The CDR3 region has the DNA TGTGCCAGCAGTGACTCTGGCCCTCCCGAAGCGGTCTCCTACGAGCAGTACTTC. Encoded protein: CASSDSGPPEAVSYEQYF.

The chain carries TRBV4-1 and TRBJ1-3; tentatively, D is TRBD1 (6 bases). The V gene's germline CDR1 is MGHRA and CDR2 YSYEKL. Trimming stripped 0 bases from V and 4 bases from J, with 10 bases between. CDR3 length: 15 residues. This chain's CDR3 is CASSQDRGTGNTIYF. The CDR3 nucleotides are TGCGCCAGCAGCCAAGACAGGGGAACAGGAAACACCATATATTTT.